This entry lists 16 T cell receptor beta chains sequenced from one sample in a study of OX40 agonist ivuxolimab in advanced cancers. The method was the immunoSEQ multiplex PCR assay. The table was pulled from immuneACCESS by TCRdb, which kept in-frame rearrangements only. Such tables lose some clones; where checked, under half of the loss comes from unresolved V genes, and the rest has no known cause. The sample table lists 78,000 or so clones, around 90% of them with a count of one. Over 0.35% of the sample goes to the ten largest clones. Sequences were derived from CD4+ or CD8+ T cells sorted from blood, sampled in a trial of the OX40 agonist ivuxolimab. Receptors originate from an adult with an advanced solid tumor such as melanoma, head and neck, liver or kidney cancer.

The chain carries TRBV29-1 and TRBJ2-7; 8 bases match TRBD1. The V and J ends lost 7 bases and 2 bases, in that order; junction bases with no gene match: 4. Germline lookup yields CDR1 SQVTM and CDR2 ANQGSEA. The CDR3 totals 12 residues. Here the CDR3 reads CSAVQGAYEQYF. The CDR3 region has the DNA TGCAGCGCGGTACAGGGGGCCTACGAGCAGTACTTC.

The CDR3 DNA is TGTGCCAGCAGCTTGGCGGGACTAGGGGTCAACATTCAGTACTTC. This codes for CASSLAGLGVNIQYF. This chain links TRBV5-4 with TRBJ2-4; TRBD2 agrees at 8 bases. The CDR3 length is 15 residues. With 0 bases clipped from V and 7 bases from J, the junction kept 6 bases outside the gene matches. CDR1 and CDR2 from the germline V gene are SGHNT and YYREEE (reference sequence).

As DNA, the CDR3 is TGTGCCAGCAGTGAATCGAGTAGGGTCAACGAGCAGTACTTC. Translation: CASSESSRVNEQYF. The rearrangement joins TRBV25-1 to TRBJ2-7; D remains ambiguous. The CDR3 spans 14 residues. CDR1 and CDR2 (germline): MGHDK, SYGVNS. V dropped 1 base and J dropped 5 bases, with 12 bases sitting between them.

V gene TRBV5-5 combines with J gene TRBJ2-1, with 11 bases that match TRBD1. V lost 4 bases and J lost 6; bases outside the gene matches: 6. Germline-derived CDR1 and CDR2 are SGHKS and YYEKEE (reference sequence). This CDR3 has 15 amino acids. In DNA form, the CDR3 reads TGTGCCAGCAGCATATTCGGGACAGGGGGCAATGAGCAGTTCTTC. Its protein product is CASSIFGTGGNEQFF.

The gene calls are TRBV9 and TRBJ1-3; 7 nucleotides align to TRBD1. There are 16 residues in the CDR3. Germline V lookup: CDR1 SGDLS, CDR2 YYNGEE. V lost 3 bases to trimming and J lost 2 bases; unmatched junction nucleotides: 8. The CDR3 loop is CASSETQTGAGNTIYF. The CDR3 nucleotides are TGTGCCAGCAGCGAAACACAAACAGGGGCTGGAAACACCATATATTTT.

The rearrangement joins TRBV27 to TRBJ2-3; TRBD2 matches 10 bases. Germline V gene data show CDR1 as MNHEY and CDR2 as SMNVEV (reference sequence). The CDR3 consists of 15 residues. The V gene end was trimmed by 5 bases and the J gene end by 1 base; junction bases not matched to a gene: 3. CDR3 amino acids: CASSKGLAGTDTQYF. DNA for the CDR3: TGTGCCAGCAGTAAAGGACTAGCGGGCACAGATACGCAGTATTTT.

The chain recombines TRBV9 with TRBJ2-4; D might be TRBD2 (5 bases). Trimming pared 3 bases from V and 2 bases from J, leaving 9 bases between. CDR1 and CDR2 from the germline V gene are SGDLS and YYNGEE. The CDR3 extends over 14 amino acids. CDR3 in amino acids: CASSGASSKNIQYF. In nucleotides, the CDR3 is TGTGCCAGCAGCGGGGCTAGCTCCAAAAACATTCAGTACTTC.

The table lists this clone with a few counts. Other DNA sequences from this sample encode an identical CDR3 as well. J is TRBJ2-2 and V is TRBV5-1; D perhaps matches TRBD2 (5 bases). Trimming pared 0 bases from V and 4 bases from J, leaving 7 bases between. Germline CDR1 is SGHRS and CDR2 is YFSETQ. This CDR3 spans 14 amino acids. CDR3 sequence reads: CASSLVEGTGELFF. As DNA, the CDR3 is TGCGCCAGCAGCTTGGTAGAGGGCACCGGGGAGCTGTTTTTT.

The CDR3 coding sequence is TGCGCCAGCAGTGCGGACAGGGCAGGGGCCAATCAGCCCCAGCATTTT. Amino acids: CASSADRAGANQPQHF. This chain uses TRBV10-2 with TRBJ1-5; 8 bases fit TRBD1. Germline-derived CDR1 and CDR2 are WSHSY and SAAADI. The J segment lost 3 bases and the V segment lost 4 bases, leaving 8 bases of the junction unmatched. The CDR3 is 16 amino acids.

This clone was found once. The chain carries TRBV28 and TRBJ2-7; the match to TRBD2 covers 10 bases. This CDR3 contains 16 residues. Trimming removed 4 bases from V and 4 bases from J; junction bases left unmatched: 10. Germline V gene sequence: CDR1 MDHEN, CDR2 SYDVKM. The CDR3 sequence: CASSSVAGGRVYEQYF. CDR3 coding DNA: TGTGCCAGCAGTTCTGTAGCGGGAGGTCGGGTGTACGAGCAGTACTTC.

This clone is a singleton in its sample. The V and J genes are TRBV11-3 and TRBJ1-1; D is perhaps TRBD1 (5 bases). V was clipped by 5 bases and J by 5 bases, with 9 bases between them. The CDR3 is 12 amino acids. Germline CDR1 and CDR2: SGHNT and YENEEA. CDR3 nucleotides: TGTGCCAGCAGCCGTAGGGGAACTGAAGCTTTCTTT. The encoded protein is CASSRRGTEAFF.

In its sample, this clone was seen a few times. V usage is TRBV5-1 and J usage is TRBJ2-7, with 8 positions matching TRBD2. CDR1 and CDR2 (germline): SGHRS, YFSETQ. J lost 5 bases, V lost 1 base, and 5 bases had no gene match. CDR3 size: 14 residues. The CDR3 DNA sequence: TGCGCCAGCAGCTTGTCGGGAGGGTTTGACGAGCAGTACTTC. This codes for CASSLSGGFDEQYF. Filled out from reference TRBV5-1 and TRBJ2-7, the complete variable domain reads KAGVTQTPRYLIKTRGQQVTLSCSPISGHRSVSWYQQTPGQGLQFLFEYFSETQRNKGNFPGRFSGRQFSNSRSEMNVSTLELGDSALYLCASSLSGGFDEQYFGPGTRLTVT.

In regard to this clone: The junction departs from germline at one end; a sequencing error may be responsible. CDR3 bases: TGTGCCAGCTCATCACCGCTGACTAGCGGGAGAAAGAAGACCCAGTACTTC. Encoded protein: CASSSPLTSGRKKTQYF. The chain recombines TRBV18 with TRBJ2-5, with TRBD2 matching over 12 bases. The length of the CDR3 is 17 residues. Per germline, CDR1 KGHSH and CDR2 LQKENI.

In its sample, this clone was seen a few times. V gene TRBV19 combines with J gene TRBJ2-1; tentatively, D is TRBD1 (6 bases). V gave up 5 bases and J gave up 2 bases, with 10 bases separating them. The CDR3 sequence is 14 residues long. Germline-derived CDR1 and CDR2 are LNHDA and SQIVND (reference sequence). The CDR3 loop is CASSARQAYNEQFF. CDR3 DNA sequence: TGTGCCAGTAGTGCCCGACAGGCCTACAATGAGCAGTTCTTC.

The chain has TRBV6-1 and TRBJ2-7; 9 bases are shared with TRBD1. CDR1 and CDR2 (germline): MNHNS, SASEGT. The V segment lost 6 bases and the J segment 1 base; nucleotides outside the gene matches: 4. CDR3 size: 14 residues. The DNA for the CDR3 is TGTGCCAGCAGGCCGGGACAGGGATCCTACGAGCAGTACTTC. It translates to CASRPGQGSYEQYF.

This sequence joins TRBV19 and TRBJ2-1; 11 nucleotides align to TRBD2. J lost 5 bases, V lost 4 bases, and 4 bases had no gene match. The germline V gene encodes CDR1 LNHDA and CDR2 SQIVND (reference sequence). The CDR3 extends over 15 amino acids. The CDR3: CASSTLAGGDNEQFF. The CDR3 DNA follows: TGTGCCAGTAGTACCTTAGCGGGAGGGGACAATGAGCAGTTCTTC.